This is a list of T cell receptor beta chains from one sample in a study of cytomegalovirus exposure and HLA in healthy donors. Some clones are missing from TCRdb's copy, which holds only in-frame ones; the method was immunoSEQ multiplex PCR. The table has some 200,000 clones, approximately 85% seen once. The sequenced material came from PBMCs. The source of these receptors is a woman aged 18-29 years in good health and CMV-seronegative. CDR3s include the opening cysteine and the closing phenylalanine or tryptophan. The D gene is left open where the match is weak. Rows give clone size only sometimes, using once, few, many, or a class for an expanded clone.

v_gene	d_gene	len	j_gene	abundance	CDR3nt	CDR3aa
TRBV10-3	TRBD1	13	TRBJ2-1	few	TGTGCCATCCTATCCCACAGGGGCAATGAGCAGTTCTTC	CAILSHRGNEQFF
TRBV2	TRBD1	16	TRBJ2-1	.	TGTGCCAGCAGTCGGAATGGACAGGGGACCTACAATGAGCAGTTCTTC	CASSRNGQGTYNEQFF
TRBV10-1	TRBD2	17	TRBJ2-2	.	TGCGCCAGCAGTGTGGAGCTAGCGGGGACGAACACCGGGGAGCTGTTTTTT	CASSVELAGTNTGELFF
TRBV10-1	TRBD2	17	TRBJ2-1	.	TGCGCCAATCCCGGACTAGCGGGAGGGAGGGTCTACAATGAGCAGTTCTTC	CANPGLAGGRVYNEQFF
TRBV10-2	.	14	TRBJ2-7	.	TGCGCCAGCAGGACGGACAGATCGACCTACGAGCAGTACTTC	CASRTDRSTYEQYF
TRBV27	.	14	TRBJ1-1	.	TGTGCCAGCAGTTTGAGGCAGGGAATCACTGAAGCTTTCTTT	CASSLRQGITEAFF
TRBV6-5	TRBD1	14	TRBJ2-7	.	TGTGCCAGCAGTTACAAGGGGGCGACGTTCGAGCAGTACTTC	CASSYKGATFEQYF
TRBV20-1	.	11	TRBJ2-3	once	TGCAGTGGAGCTAGAGCAGATACGCAGTATTTT	CSGARADTQYF
TRBV15	TRBD2	16	TRBJ2-1	.	TGTGCCACCAGCCGCGGGACTAGCGGGAGAAACAATGAGCAGTTCTTC	CATSRGTSGRNNEQFF
TRBV4-2	TRBD1	15	TRBJ2-7	.	TGTGCCAGCAGCCAAGAACAGGGGAGAACCTACGAGCAGTACTTC	CASSQEQGRTYEQYF
TRBV29-1	.	11	TRBJ2-7	.	TGCAGCGTTGTTCGTAGTGGCGAGCAGTACTTC	CSVVRSGEQYF
TRBV5-1	.	16	TRBJ2-1	.	TGCGCCAGCAGCTTGGGGGCAGGGTTCCTCTACAATGAGCAGTTCTTC	CASSLGAGFLYNEQFF
TRBV7-9	.	13	TRBJ2-1	few	TGTGCCAGCAGCTTAGGAGTTGAGAATGAGCAGTTCTTC	CASSLGVENEQFF
TRBV5-1	.	15	TRBJ1-5	once	TGCGCCAGCAGCGGCCGACAGTATAGCAATCAGCCCCAGCATTTT	CASSGRQYSNQPQHF
TRBV5-1	TRBD1	15	TRBJ2-3	.	TGCGCCAGCAGCTTGGGTGGGACAGTCACAGATACGCAGTATTTT	CASSLGGTVTDTQYF
TRBV7-9	TRBD2	13	TRBJ2-5	few	TGTGCCACCGGCAGTAGCGGGGGAAAGACCCAGTACTTC	CATGSSGGKTQYF
TRBV2	.	15	TRBJ2-1	.	TGTGCCAGTGTCGGACAGACCAGGGACCACAATGAGCAGTTCTTC	CASVGQTRDHNEQFF
TRBV19	.	13	TRBJ2-5	.	TGTGCCAGTAGTCAGGGGCTTGGGGAGACCCAGTACTTC	CASSQGLGETQYF
TRBV18	.	15	TRBJ1-5	.	TGTGCCAGCTCACCTAGCGCTGGGCCTAATCAGCCCCAGCATTTT	CASSPSAGPNQPQHF
TRBV6-1	.	12	TRBJ2-6	.	TGTGCCAGCAGTCTTGGGGCCAACGTCCTGACTTTC	CASSLGANVLTF
TRBV6-1	.	15	TRBJ2-6	.	TGTGCCACAAGAACGGGGGGCTCCGGGGCCAACGTCCTGACTTTC	CATRTGGSGANVLTF
TRBV19	TRBD1	16	TRBJ2-1	few	TGTGCCAGTAGCTTACAGTTACGGATCCAGGGGGCTCAGCAGTTCTTC	CASSLQLRIQGAQQFF
TRBV6-5	TRBD2	14	TRBJ2-5	.	TGTGCCAGCAGTTACCAAAGCGGGGTGGAGACCCGGTACTTC	CASSYQSGVETRYF
TRBV20-1	TRBD1	11	TRBJ2-3	.	TGCAGTGCTAGATCAGGGGGTACGCAGTATTTT	CSARSGGTQYF
TRBV27	.	12	TRBJ1-1	few	TGTGCCAGCAGTTCAAAGGGGACTGAAGCTTTCTTT	CASSSKGTEAFF
TRBV19	TRBD2	13	TRBJ2-1	.	TGTGCCAGTAGTATTTGGGGGGGGAATGAGCAGTTCTTC	CASSIWGGNEQFF
TRBV28	.	15	TRBJ2-1	.	TGTGCCAGCAGTTTACACTCTAACTCCTACAATGAGCAGTTCTTC	CASSLHSNSYNEQFF
TRBV7-9	TRBD1	16	TRBJ1-2	.	TGTGCCAGCACCTCCCCCCGGGCCCAGGGGGCTGGGGGCTACACCTTC	CASTSPRAQGAGGYTF
TRBV5-1	.	15	TRBJ1-2	.	TGCGCCAGCAGCTTGGGGCAGAATCCTAACTATGGCTACACCTTC	CASSLGQNPNYGYTF
TRBV27	TRBD1	20	TRBJ2-1	.	TGTGCCAGCAGTTTATCTACTATGACTGGCTGGGGGACAGATTACAATGAGCAGTTCTTC	CASSLSTMTGWGTDYNEQFF
TRBV7-9	TRBD1	15	TRBJ1-2	.	TGTGCCAGCAGCTTAGTACAGGGGAATAACTATGGCTACACCTTC	CASSLVQGNNYGYTF
TRBV15	.	13	TRBJ1-5	.	TGTGCCACCAGCAAAAAAGGGGTCCAGCCCCAGCATTTT	CATSKKGVQPQHF
TRBV6-5	.	15	TRBJ2-1	once	TGTGCCAGCAGTTACGGGGGCTCAAGCTACAATGAGCAGTTCTTC	CASSYGGSSYNEQFF
TRBV28	.	11	TRBJ2-7	once	TGTGCCAGCAGCCTTTTCTACGAGCAGTACTTC	CASSLFYEQYF
TRBV4-1	.	13	TRBJ2-5	.	TGCGCCAGCAGCCAAGAAAGCGGGGCGAGACAGGACTTC	CASSQESGARQDF
TRBV27	TRBD2	15	TRBJ2-3	.	TGTGCCAGCGAACGGGTAGCGGGAGCCCAAGATACGCAGTATTTT	CASERVAGAQDTQYF
TRBV28	.	12	TRBJ1-5	.	TGTGCCAGCCGGTCGACGGGTCAGCCCCAGCATTTT	CASRSTGQPQHF
TRBV27	.	15	TRBJ2-7	.	TGTGCCAGCAGTGATCCCCCCCCAGGGTTGTACGAGCAGTACTTC	CASSDPPPGLYEQYF
TRBV18	TRBD2	14	TRBJ2-1	.	TGTGCCAGCTCACCCCCCGGGAGGCCCAATGAGCAGTTCTTC	CASSPPGRPNEQFF
TRBV7-8	.	11	TRBJ1-1	.	TGTGCCAGTGGAGGGAACACTGAAGCTTTCTTT	CASGGNTEAFF
TRBV5-6	.	15	TRBJ2-7	few	TGTGCCAGCAGCTTCCCGGGACTCTCAGCCTACGAGCAGTACTTC	CASSFPGLSAYEQYF
TRBV27	TRBD2	15	TRBJ2-1	once	TGTGCCAGCAGTCCAGGACTAGCGGGGGACAATGAGCAGTTCTTC	CASSPGLAGDNEQFF
TRBV13	.	16	TRBJ1-2	.	TGTGCCAGCAGATCCCGGAGTGCAGACGTTAGGTATGGCTACACCTTC	CASRSRSADVRYGYTF
TRBV6-1	.	15	TRBJ1-1	.	TGTGCCAGCAGACCACAGGGAATGGTCGGCACTGAAGCTTTCTTT	CASRPQGMVGTEAFF
TRBV27	.	14	TRBJ2-2	.	TGTGCCAGCACCAACAGGGTGTGGACCGGGGAGCTGTTTTTT	CASTNRVWTGELFF
TRBV6-5	TRBD2	16	TRBJ2-7	.	TGTGCCAGCAGTTACTCGGGACTAGCGGGGGGTTACGAGCAGTACTTC	CASSYSGLAGGYEQYF
TRBV2	.	12	TRBJ1-2	.	TGTGCCAGCACCCCGGACAGCTATGGCTACACCTTC	CASTPDSYGYTF
TRBV25-1	.	17	TRBJ2-5	.	TGTGCCAGCAGTGCCCCCGAGGTAGCGGAATACCAAGAGACCCAGTACTTC	CASSAPEVAEYQETQYF
TRBV30	.	13	TRBJ2-5	.	TGTGCCTGGAGTGTACAGCAGGAAGAGACCCAGTACTTC	CAWSVQQEETQYF
TRBV5-1	TRBD1	15	TRBJ2-7	.	TGCGCCAGCAGCTTGGCCCCGGGACAGCCCTACGAGCAGTACTTC	CASSLAPGQPYEQYF
TRBV14	.	12	TRBJ2-1	.	TGTGCCAGCAGCCCTGTAGTCAATGAGCAGTTCTTC	CASSPVVNEQFF
TRBV6-4	TRBD2	15	TRBJ2-1	.	TGTGCCAGCAGTGACCGTAGCGGGGGGGCCCATGAGCAGTTCTTC	CASSDRSGGAHEQFF
TRBV2	.	14	TRBJ1-1	.	TGTGCCAGCAGACCGTCGAGGGTTAGGACTGAAGCTTTCTTT	CASRPSRVRTEAFF
TRBV28	TRBD2	15	TRBJ2-4	once	TGTGCCAGCAGTCGTTCTAGCGGGAGTGTTAACATTCAGTACTTC	CASSRSSGSVNIQYF
TRBV4-1	.	17	TRBJ1-3	.	TGCGCCAGCAGCCAAACCGACAGGCCTCTTTCTGGAAACACCATATATTTT	CASSQTDRPLSGNTIYF
TRBV6-5	TRBD1	15	TRBJ2-7	.	TGTGCCAGCAGTGGCAGGGGGCCCTACTCCTACGAGCAGTACTTC	CASSGRGPYSYEQYF
TRBV28	.	13	TRBJ1-1	.	TGTGCCAGCAGTTTATCTGGCGGAGCTGAAGCTTTCTTT	CASSLSGGAEAFF
TRBV9	.	15	TRBJ2-3	.	TGTGCCAGCAGCGTAGGATCCGGGGGTTGGGATACGCAGTATTTT	CASSVGSGGWDTQYF
TRBV6-1	TRBD1	14	TRBJ1-2	.	TGTGCCAGCATAAAGACAGGGGTGGGAGGTGGCTACACCTTC	CASIKTGVGGGYTF
TRBV6-1	.	13	TRBJ2-2	.	TGTGCCAGCAGAGACACCAACACCGGGGAGCTGTTTTTT	CASRDTNTGELFF